This T cell receptor beta chain appears in the sequencing data of a study of early T cells in non-severe SARS-CoV-2 infection. Individual cDNA molecules received unique molecular identifiers during library preparation. TCRdb re-called the 5' RACE reads with MiXCR, one entry per CDR3 protein. The top ten clones hold roughly 3.5% of a sample with 60,000 to 70,000 distinct CDR3 sequences, approximately 6.1% of them seen once. Germline V CDR1 and CDR2: SQVTM, ANQGSEA. The CDR3 consists of 12 residues. Between the trimmed V and J ends, which lost 6 bases and 2 bases, there was a span of 11 bases. V usage is TRBV29-1 and J usage is TRBJ2-7, with D unclear. The source is an adult who was a healthcare worker with PCR-confirmed SARS-CoV-2 infection or an uninfected control (not recorded which). The specimen comprised whole blood, sampled at baseline. The CDR3 spells CSVAGSAYEQYF. Written as DNA, the CDR3 is TGCAGCGTGGCCGGGTCAGCCTACGAGCAGTACTTC.